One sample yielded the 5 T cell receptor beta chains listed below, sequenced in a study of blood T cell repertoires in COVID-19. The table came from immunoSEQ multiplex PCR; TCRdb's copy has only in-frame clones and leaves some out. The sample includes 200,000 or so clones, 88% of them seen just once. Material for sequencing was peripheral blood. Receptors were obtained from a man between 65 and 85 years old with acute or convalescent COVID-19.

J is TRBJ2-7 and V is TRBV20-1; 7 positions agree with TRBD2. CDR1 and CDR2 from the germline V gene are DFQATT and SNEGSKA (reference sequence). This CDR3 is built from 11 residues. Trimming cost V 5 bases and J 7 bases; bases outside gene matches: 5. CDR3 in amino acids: CSAATGGEQYF. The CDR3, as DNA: TGCAGTGCTGCTACGGGAGGTGAGCAGTACTTC.

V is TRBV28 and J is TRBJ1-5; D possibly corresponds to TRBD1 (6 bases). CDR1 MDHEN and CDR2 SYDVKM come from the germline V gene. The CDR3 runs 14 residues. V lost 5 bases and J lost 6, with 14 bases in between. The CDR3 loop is CASSQGGDVQPQHF. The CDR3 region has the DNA TGTGCCAGCAGTCAAGGGGGGGACGTTCAGCCCCAGCATTTT. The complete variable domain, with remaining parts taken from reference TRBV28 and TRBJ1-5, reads DVKVTQSSRYLVKRTGEKVFLECVQDMDHENMFWYRQDPGLGLRLIYFSYDVKMKEKGDIPEGYSVSREKKERFSLILESASTNQTSMYLCASSQGGDVQPQHFGDGTRLSIL.

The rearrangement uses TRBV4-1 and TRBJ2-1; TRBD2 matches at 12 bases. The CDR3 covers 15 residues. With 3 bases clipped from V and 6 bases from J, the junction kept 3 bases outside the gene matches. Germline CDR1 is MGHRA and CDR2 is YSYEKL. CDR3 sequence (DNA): TGCGCCAGCAGCCAGACGACTAGCGGGAGCAATGAGCAGTTCTTC. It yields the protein CASSQTTSGSNEQFF.

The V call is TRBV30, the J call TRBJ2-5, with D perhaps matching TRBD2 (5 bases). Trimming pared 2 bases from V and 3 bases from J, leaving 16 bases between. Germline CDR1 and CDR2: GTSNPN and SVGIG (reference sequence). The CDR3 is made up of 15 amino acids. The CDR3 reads CAWSQKGSGEETQYF. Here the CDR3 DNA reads TGTGCCTGGAGTCAAAAAGGGAGTGGGGAAGAGACCCAGTACTTC.

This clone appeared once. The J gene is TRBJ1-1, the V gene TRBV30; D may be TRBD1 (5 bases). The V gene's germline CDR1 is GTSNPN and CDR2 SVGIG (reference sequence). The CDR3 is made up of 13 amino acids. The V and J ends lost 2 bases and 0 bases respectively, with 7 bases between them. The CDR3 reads CAWSKTVNTEAFF. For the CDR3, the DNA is TGTGCCTGGAGTAAGACAGTGAACACTGAAGCTTTCTTT.